Listed here are 7 T cell receptor beta chains from one sample, sequenced in a study of cytomegalovirus exposure and HLA in healthy donors. A multiplex PCR was run with 60 Vbeta primers and 13 Jbeta primers. Produced via immunoSEQ multiplex PCR; TCRdb's table is partial and in-frame only. The table includes around 130,000 clones, about 9.4% detected once. Sequenced material: PBMCs. All receptors come from a woman aged 40 to 50 in good health and CMV-seropositive.

This clone was seen a few times. The chain couples TRBV19 to TRBJ1-2, with 7 nucleotides matching TRBD1. Germline V gene data show CDR1 as LNHDA and CDR2 as SQIVND (reference sequence). This CDR3 spans 14 amino acids. V shed 5 bases, J shed 8 bases, and the junction held 11 bases outside the gene matches. This CDR3 is CASSSRQGRGGYTF. As DNA, the CDR3 is TGTGCCAGTAGTTCTCGACAGGGCAGAGGCGGCTACACCTTC. Looking up the rest from reference TRBV19 and TRBJ1-2 gives the full variable domain: DGGITQSPKYLFRKEGQNVTLSCEQNLNHDAMYWYRQDPGQGLRLIYYSQIVNDFQKGDIAEGYSVSREKKESFPLTVTSAQKNPTAFYLCASSSRQGRGGYTFGSGTRLTVV.

The chain uses TRBV2 and TRBJ2-1; a weak D match, TRBD1 (5 bases). CDR1 SNHLY and CDR2 FYNNEI come from the germline V gene. Trimming removed 8 bases from V and 15 bases from J, with 14 bases in between. The CDR3 is made up of 10 amino acids. CDR3 nucleotide sequence: TGTGCCAGCTCTTGGGGCCTGCCGTTCTTC. It specifies CASSWGLPFF.

The rearrangement joins TRBV6-1 to TRBJ1-2; D perhaps matches TRBD1 (5 bases). V was shortened by 3 bases and J by 1 base, with 15 bases between the two germline ends. Germline CDR1 reads MNHNS; CDR2 reads SASEGT. The CDR3 consists of 16 residues. CDR3 in amino acids: CASSDAQGGLNYGYTF. CDR3 DNA: TGTGCCAGCAGTGATGCTCAGGGAGGGCTTAACTATGGCTACACCTTC.

This clone was detected many times. The rearrangement uses TRBV29-1 and TRBJ2-1, with a weak D call TRBD1 (5 bases). The CDR3 runs 13 residues. Trimming removed 4 bases from V and 9 bases from J, with 16 bases in between. CDR1 is SQVTM and CDR2 is ANQGSEA in the germline V gene. The CDR3 DNA is TGCAGCGTTGGGGCGTCCAGGGAACTTGAGCAGTTCTTC. It codes for CSVGASRELEQFF.

The table lists this clone with a few counts. This chain connects TRBV4-1 to TRBJ1-4; D not resolved. From germline, CDR1 is MGHRA and CDR2 YSYEKL. The germline V and J ends were trimmed by 1 base and 7 bases, with 13 bases remaining between them. The CDR3 has 15 residues. CDR3: CASSQATRLGEKLFF. The CDR3 coding sequence is TGCGCCAGCAGCCAAGCGACACGATTAGGTGAAAAACTGTTTTTT.

This clone was picked up a small number of times. The V call is TRBV7-9, the J call TRBJ1-1, with 7 bases lining up with TRBD1. This CDR3 region has 14 residues. J was trimmed by 8 bases and V by 0 bases; bases with no gene match: 6. CDR1 and CDR2 (germline): SEHNR, FQNEAQ (reference sequence). Here the CDR3 DNA reads TGTGCCAGCAGCTTAGCTGCGGGACAGACCGAAGCTTTCTTT. It is translated as CASSLAAGQTEAFF.

The CDR3 protein is CASSPLAGAPYEQYF. In DNA, the CDR3 is TGCGCCAGCAGCCCCCTGGCAGGGGCGCCCTACGAGCAGTACTTC. V gene TRBV5-1 combines with J gene TRBJ2-7; possible D gene TRBD1, 6 bases. V was cut by 4 bases and J by 2 bases, with 16 bases left in between. CDR3 length: 15 residues. Germline CDR1 is SGHRS and CDR2 is YFSETQ.